This T cell receptor beta chain derives from a study of early stage breast cancer tumors (dated by TCRdb to about 2017). About the study as a whole: Of the 16 invasive breast tumors, approximately 11 were found to be estrogen receptor-positive, progesterone receptor-positive and HER2-negative. About 70% of the 12 ER+/PR+/HER2- tumors were invasive ductal carcinomas, while the other four were invasive lobular carcinomas. The average read coverage per sample was roughly 10-fold. Across all samples, 2 million to 3 million templates representing over a million unique clonotypes were detected. Overall study results and their limits: Bulk genomic DNA sequencing of unsorted cells missed chain pairing and functional markers such as CD4, CD8 and FOXP3. Enriched TCRB sequences shared across patients were mostly commonly generated sequences, unlikely to play an important role in the tumor microenvironment. Repertoires from blood and normal breast were more alike than repertoires from blood and tumor, and in about 90% of the 16 patients, comparing each tissue with blood separated tumor from normal. Because the cohort was small, a breakdown by tumor subtype could not be done. Compared with adjacent normal breast tissue, tumors had about 2.5-fold higher T cell density and higher clonality.

V is reduced by 10 bases and J by 2 bases, leaving a spacing of 12 bases between them. There are 13 amino acids in the CDR3, from cysteine to phenylalanine inclusive. Only the CDR3 portion is preserved as DNA: 39 bases, with reading frame beginning at the first base. Taken from the germline V gene, the CDR1 and CDR2 loops are ENHRY and SYGVKD. As regards this clone: Its antigen is not yet known. Base qualities were left out, and no much larger clone turns up one base away.

Each sample was amplified in two independent genomic DNA replicates, using 0.5 to 0.6 ug for blood and around 1.5 ug for tumor or normal breast. TCRB sequencing of genomic DNA was carried out with the ImmunoSeq Intro kit according to the manufacturer's instructions. For absolute quantification, the roughly 32-cycle multiplex PCR included proprietary primers along with spike-in control sequences. An 87-bp fragment spanning the CDR3 and flanking V and J genes was sequenced with single-end 150-bp reads. Each lane of an Illumina MiSeq using version 3.0 chemistry carried seven multiplexed samples, with two replicates per sample. Regarding the original processing steps: The vendor's proprietary pipeline processed the raw data and merged both replicates into a single result for each sample. Clonotypes were defined as productive rearrangements sharing the V-gene family, CDR3 amino acid sequence and J-gene segment. To compute clonality, the normalized Shannon entropy (Pielou evenness) of TCRB abundances was subtracted from 1. To estimate T cell density, the total number of templates was divided by the number of input cells, which was inferred from the amount of DNA input. Recon with default parameters was used to estimate total repertoire diversity and clonality. A clonotype counted as tumor-enriched if its abundance in tumor exceeded 0.1% and was at least 32-fold higher than its abundance in normal breast. TCRdb mirrors the immuneACCESS table, restricted to in-frame sequences. Some clones are absent from its copies; in checked studies, under half trace to an unresolved V gene, and the reason for the others is unknown. That table furnishes V, J and clone size, whereas the DNA furnished D and trimming. The sample table records roughly 30,000 clones; 84% of these occur just once. About a tenth of the sample comes from the top ten.

The study profiled bulk TCR beta-chain repertoires in matched peripheral blood, tumor and adjacent normal breast tissue taken from approximately 16 patients with early-stage breast cancer. Before surgery, roughly 5-10 mL of whole blood was collected in EDTA tubes and processed within 2 hours. Ficoll-Paque centrifugation in SepMate-50 tubes was used to isolate peripheral blood mononuclear cells. PBMCs were cryopreserved in around 90% FBS with about 10% DMSO in aliquots of about 1.7 to 4 million cells and stored in liquid nitrogen. The Qiagen AllPrep DNA/RNA Mini kit was used for genomic DNA extraction.

The V and J segments used are TRBV10-3 and TRBJ2-1; the D segment is perhaps TRBD1 or TRBD2, each sharing 7 matched bases. The sequence was collected from a person aged 50-59 years with breast cancer. Sequenced input: blood. The CDR3 protein is CATGGTAYNEQFF. The nucleotide sequence reads TGTGCCACCGGGGGGACAGCCTACAATGAGCAGTTCTTC.